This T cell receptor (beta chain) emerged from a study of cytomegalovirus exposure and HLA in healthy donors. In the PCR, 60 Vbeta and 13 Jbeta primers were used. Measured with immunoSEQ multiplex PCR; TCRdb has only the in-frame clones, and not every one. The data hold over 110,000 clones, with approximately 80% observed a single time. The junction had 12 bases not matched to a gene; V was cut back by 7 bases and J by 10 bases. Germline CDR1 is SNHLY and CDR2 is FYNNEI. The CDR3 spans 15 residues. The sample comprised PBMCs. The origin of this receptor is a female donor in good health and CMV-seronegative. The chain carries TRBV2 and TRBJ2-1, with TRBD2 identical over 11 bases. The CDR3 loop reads CASTPLTTSGAEQFF. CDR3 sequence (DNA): TGTGCCAGCACTCCCCTGACGACTAGCGGGGCGGAGCAGTTCTTC.